Presented here are 17 T cell receptor beta chains from one specimen sequenced in a study of T cell repertoires in cytomegalovirus infection. In TCRdb, the reads were re-called with MiXCR into one record per CDR3 protein. Of 400,000 or so distinct CDR3 sequences listed, less than 20% are singletons. Material for sequencing was PBMCs. These receptors all stem from a human donor in good health (CMV status not recorded). Some clones in this sample may be carry-over from other donors' samples.

V is TRBV20-1 and J is TRBJ1-1; possibly TRBD1 for D (6 bases). CDR3 length: 15 amino acids. V lost 3 bases and J lost 1, with 15 bases in between. Germline V gene data show CDR1 as DFQATT and CDR2 as SNEGSKA (reference sequence). The CDR3 sequence is CSASSPGTKNTEAFF. The CDR3, as DNA: TGCAGTGCTAGCTCCCCCGGGACAAAGAACACTGAAGCTTTCTTT.

V gene TRBV6-2 or TRBV6-3 combines with J gene TRBJ2-7, with TRBD1 matching over 10 bases. Germline CDR1 reads MNHEY; CDR2 reads SVGEGT. The CDR3 spans 15 residues. After removal of 8 bases from V and 2 bases from J, the junction contained 9 bases not matched to a gene. CDR3 amino acids: CASLGTGTGAYEQYF. DNA of the CDR3: TGTGCCAGCTTAGGAACCGGGACAGGGGCCTACGAGCAGTACTTC.

The CDR3 here is CSVDQGIYGNTEAFF. The DNA for the CDR3 is TGCAGCGTCGACCAGGGGATTTACGGGAACACTGAAGCTTTCTTT. The chain joins TRBV29-1 to TRBJ1-1; the D gene is possibly TRBD1 (6 bases). The germline gives CDR1 SQVTM, CDR2 ANQGSEA. Trimming took off 6 bases at V and 1 base at J, with 18 bases between the two ends. The CDR3 contains 15 residues.

The genes are TRBV15 and TRBJ2-3; D might be TRBD1 (5 bases). V lost 5 bases, J lost 2 bases, and 8 bases lay in between. The CDR3 length is 13 residues. Germline loops: CDR1 LNHNV, CDR2 YYDKDF (reference sequence). CDR3 sequence reads: CATSGGHTDTQYF. DNA for the CDR3: TGTGCCACCAGCGGTGGACACACAGATACGCAGTATTTT.

This clonotype was found many times. CDR3 in DNA: TGTGCCAGCAGCTTAGAAGCGGACGTCAATGAGCAGTTCTTC. It translates to CASSLEADVNEQFF. The genes are TRBV7-8 and TRBJ2-1; TRBD2 might be the D (5 bases). This CDR3 comprises 14 residues. Germline V gene data show CDR1 as SGHVS and CDR2 as FQNEAQ. V was trimmed by 1 base and J by 6 bases, leaving 10 bases between them.

This clonotype has at least ten counts. The chain employs TRBV6-1 and TRBJ2-5; D might be TRBD1 or TRBD2, each matching 6 bases. CDR1 is MNHNS, CDR2 SASEGT, per germline. The germline V and J ends were trimmed by 6 bases and 5 bases, with 22 bases remaining between them. CDR3 length: 16 amino acids. CDR3 region: CASRSLEGVRAETQYF. For the CDR3, the DNA is TGTGCCAGCAGATCATTGGAGGGGGTCAGGGCCGAGACCCAGTACTTC.

This clonotype was counted ten times or more. The chain joins TRBV7-8 to TRBJ1-5; no definite D call. CDR1 is SGHVS and CDR2 is FQNEAQ in the germline V gene. This CDR3 contains 13 residues. The ends were cut back, 6 bases at V and 4 bases at J, with 10 bases in the middle. In DNA form, the CDR3 reads TGTGCCAGCAGGGATGGCGGGAATCAGCCCCAGCATTTT. This gives the protein CASRDGGNQPQHF. Full variable domain (rest looked up from reference TRBV7-8 and TRBJ1-5): GAGVSQSPRYKVAKRGQDVALRCDPISGHVSLFWYQQALGQGPEFLTYFQNEAQLDKSGLPSDRFFAERPEGSVSTLKIQRTQQEDSAVYLCASRDGGNQPQHFGDGTRLSIL.

Here the CDR3 DNA reads TGCAGTGCTAGAGATAGAGGCAGGGAGGCCACAGATACGCAGTATTTT. Translation: CSARDRGREATDTQYF. This chain uses TRBV20-1 with TRBJ2-3; the D gene is possibly TRBD2 (6 bases). The CDR3 is made up of 16 amino acids. Trimming removed 0 bases at V and 2 bases at J, with 15 bases between. Per germline, CDR1 DFQATT and CDR2 SNEGSKA (reference sequence).

V and J are TRBV7-8 and TRBJ2-7, with unresolved D. Deletions cut 2 bases from V and 0 bases from J, with 8 bases between. This CDR3 spans 14 amino acids. CDR1 SGHVS and CDR2 FQNEAQ come from the germline V gene. The chain's CDR3 is CASSLLVNSYEQYF. The DNA of the CDR3 is TGTGCCAGCAGCTTACTGGTAAACTCCTACGAGCAGTACTTC.

This clonotype was seen repeatedly, ten times or more. CDR3 DNA: TGTGCCAGCAGCTTACAAATGCTGGGGTCCACAGATACGCAGTATTTT. The encoded protein is CASSLQMLGSTDTQYF. The gene calls are TRBV7-9 and TRBJ2-3; unclear D gene. Germline loops: CDR1 SEHNR, CDR2 FQNEAQ (reference sequence). V was pared by 2 bases and J by 2 bases, with 14 bases between. The CDR3 length is 16 residues.

This clonotype has more than one count but fewer than ten. This CDR3 is CASSSPVGTGGYTF. Here the CDR3 DNA reads TGTGCCAGCAGCTCCCCGGTGGGAACGGGTGGCTACACCTTC. The genes are TRBV7-6 and TRBJ1-2; D gene uncertain. The CDR3 runs to 14 residues. Trimming left V 4 bases short and J 7 bases short, with 16 bases between. Germline V lookup: CDR1 SGHVS, CDR2 FNYEAQ.

This clonotype occurred many times. The chain joins TRBV7-2 to TRBJ2-7, with TRBD2 as a possible D gene (6 bases). V was trimmed by 4 bases and J by 1 base, leaving 11 bases between them. The CDR3 consists of 14 residues. Germline V gene data show CDR1 as SGHTA and CDR2 as FQGNSA. CDR3 in amino acids: CASSWGGASYEQYF. CDR3 sequence (DNA): TGTGCCAGCAGCTGGGGCGGGGCTTCCTACGAGCAGTACTTC.

Remarks on this clonotype: Compared with germline, one end of the junction differs, possibly owing to a read error. This chain uses TRBV20-1 with TRBJ2-3; either TRBD1 or TRBD2 may fit D (5 bases each). CDR3 length: 15 residues. CDR1 and CDR2 (germline): DFQATT, SNEGSKA (reference sequence). CDR3 loop: CSARDARESTDMQYF. Here the CDR3 DNA reads TGCAGTGCTAGAGATGCCAGGGAGAGCACAGATATGCAGTATTTT.

This clonotype has only a few counts. The rearrangement links TRBV6-1 to TRBJ2-7; D is uncertain. Germline CDR1 and CDR2: MNHNS and SASEGT. The CDR3 extends over 13 amino acids. Between the trimmed V and J ends, which lost 4 bases and 2 bases, there was a span of 9 bases. The CDR3 reads CASSGSRTYEQYF. The CDR3 nucleotides are TGTGCCAGCAGTGGTAGCAGAACCTACGAGCAGTACTTC.

This chain connects TRBV5-4 to TRBJ2-3; possibly TRBD1 for D (6 bases). Germline CDR1 and CDR2: SGHNT and YYREEE (reference sequence). The CDR3 covers 13 residues. Trimming pared 4 bases from V and 2 bases from J, leaving 8 bases between. The chain's CDR3 is CASSGTNTDTQYF. The CDR3 DNA is TGTGCCAGCAGCGGGACAAACACAGATACGCAGTATTTT. Using reference TRBV5-4 and TRBJ2-3 for the parts outside the CDR3, the full variable domain is ETGVTQSPTHLIKTRGQQVTLRCSSQSGHNTVSWYQQALGQGPQFIFQYYREEENGRGNFPPRFSGLQFPNYSSELNVNALELDDSALYLCASSGTNTDTQYFGPGTRLTVL.

The chain recombines TRBV20-1 with TRBJ1-2; unclear D gene. The germline V gene encodes CDR1 DFQATT and CDR2 SNEGSKA (reference sequence). V lost 0 bases and J 0 bases, leaving 5 bases between the germline ends. The CDR3 contains 13 residues. CDR3 DNA sequence: TGCAGTGCTAGAGATCACGCTAACTATGGCTACACCTTC. This codes for CSARDHANYGYTF.

The chain carries TRBV12-3 or TRBV12-4 and TRBJ2-5; 12 nucleotides match TRBD2. The CDR3 contains 16 residues. Trimming cost V 4 bases and J 5 bases; bases outside gene matches: 8. CDR3 nucleotides: TGTGCCAGCAGTTCTGCTAGCGGGGGGGCCGATGAGACCCAGTACTTC. Residues: CASSSASGGADETQYF.